Listed here is a single TCR beta chain. This clone was seen at least ten times. What antigen it recognizes has not been identified. Coverage ceases 3 residues before the CDR3 finishes, and the germline J gene fills in the end. Diagnosis of CVID followed standard criteria, namely serum IgG, IgA and/or IgM below the normal range together with specific antibody deficiency. A total of about 44 subjects (about 15 female and 30 or so male; age range about 9 to 64 years, mean age around 40) were included in the CVID group. Most of the CVID patients and most of the healthy controls were of Caucasian heritage. At the time of study participation, every CVID subject had been on replacement immunoglobulin therapy for at least one year. No CVID subject was ill or taking immunomodulatory or immunosuppressive medication when blood was collected. From each donor, roughly 5 to 8 ml of heparinized peripheral whole blood was collected. Genomic DNA from adults with common variable immune deficiency (CVID) and from healthy adult controls was the source for sequencing TCRbeta CDR3 repertoires. Diluted blood was density-centrifuged over Hypaque 1077 or Ficoll-Paque to isolate peripheral blood mononuclear cells. Unsorted mononuclear cells served as the source of genomic DNA, which was extracted either by Qiagen column purification or by a centrifugation-based method.

For sequencing input, CVID and control samples contributed equivalent amounts of genomic DNA. For every sample, a 60 bp segment covering the rearranged TCRbeta CDR3 region was amplified and then sequenced. The immunoSEQ assay, a bias-corrected multiplex PCR combined with high-throughput sequencing, was used to amplify TCRbeta. The paper's processing steps were these. Every unique nucleotide sequence was considered a clone and was annotated with V, D and J genes, copy number and frequency. Sequences were labeled productive if in frame, and non-productive if out of frame or containing stop codons. As previously described, Shannon's entropy was used to calculate clonality. Mean CDR3 Kyte-Doolittle hydropathy was derived from the predicted amino acid sequences of productive clones. Hierarchical clustering of scaled V gene usage was performed with the R hclust function using Manhattan distance and complete linkage. Sharing of clones by CDR3 amino acid sequence was evaluated through resampling of 12 repertoires per group over 100 rounds. Repertoires were searched for more than 55 published EBV-specific and approximately 240 published CMV-specific TCRbeta sequences. Analysis left out two CVID samples that produced under 10,000 sequences, so 42 CVID repertoires remained. TCRdb stores this immuneACCESS table with in-frame sequences only. Part of the clones is absent; in the studies checked, under half of the shortfall reflects unresolved V genes, and no reason is known for the rest. The V and J calls and clone size were taken over from that table, and D and trimming were inferred from the DNA. This sample shows more than 13,000 clones, and none of them turns up only once. The ten largest clones take up approximately 10% of the sample.

This sample is drawn from a study of T cell clonality in common variable immunodeficiency (dated by TCRdb to the mid-2010s). Here is what the overall study found, with its caveats: CVID TCRbeta sequences were reported to have fewer deletions and N-nucleotide insertions and to lack highly modified clones with 13 or more V deletions. According to the authors, finding the cause of the higher clonality in CVID would require sequencing the repertoires of T cell subpopulations. TCRbeta clonality was higher in CVID subjects than in healthy controls (t-test p = 0.018), and the increase was most characteristic of about a third of subjects. Although equal DNA input was used, an average of approximately 74,000 unique sequences per sample was obtained for controls, compared with some 30,000 for CVID samples. CVID subjects shared fewer TCRbeta clones with each other than healthy controls did (p < 0.0001). Correlations of repertoire features with clinical complications were constrained by heterogeneity among patients within the CVID cohort.

The CDR3 starts with the cysteine, ends with the phenylalanine, and has 13 residues. Shown are 30 bases from within the CDR3, in frame from base 1. CDR1 and CDR2 are drawn from the germline V gene (reference sequence): LNHDA, SQIVND. Input material: peripheral blood mononuclear cells. This receptor was identified in a human donor with common variable immunodeficiency. The rearranged chain carries TRBV19 and TRBJ2-4; the best D guess is TRBD1, with 6 bases matching. The DNA read from the CDR3 is TGTGCCAGTAATTCCGACCCAGGGGATAAT. Protein translation: CASNSDPGDN. Given in full, the CDR3 is CASNSDPGDNQYF.